These T cell receptor beta chains were read from a single sample in a study of blood T cell repertoires in COVID-19. Only in-frame clones appear in the TCRdb table, and some are missing; sequencing was by immunoSEQ multiplex PCR. The sample includes more than 300,000 clones, approximately 91% of them seen just once. Sequencing input: peripheral blood. Every receptor here comes from a woman in her 70s with COVID-19, enrolled during active disease. Each CDR3 is given with its conserved first and last residue. A D gene is named only where the DNA matches it firmly. Only part of the rows carry a size: once, few, many, or a class if the clone is expanded.

v_call: TRBV6-5
clone_size: -
j_call: TRBJ2-7
d_call: -
cdr3_aa: CASSPRVGTYEQYF
cdr3_nt: TGTGCCAGCAGCCCCAGGGTCGGTACCTACGAGCAGTACTTC

v_call: TRBV4-3
clone_size: -
j_call: TRBJ2-5
d_call: -
cdr3_aa: CASSQDRGETQYF
cdr3_nt: TGCGCCAGCAGCCAAGATCGGGGGGAGACCCAGTACTTC

v_call: TRBV5-4
clone_size: few
j_call: TRBJ1-1
d_call: -
cdr3_aa: CASTGRSTEAFF
cdr3_nt: TGTGCCAGCACCGGTCGGAGCACTGAAGCTTTCTTT

v_call: TRBV19
clone_size: -
j_call: TRBJ1-2
d_call: -
cdr3_aa: CATRTVSGGYTF
cdr3_nt: TGTGCCACTAGGACAGTTTCGGGTGGCTACACCTTC

v_call: TRBV9
clone_size: -
j_call: TRBJ1-1
d_call: TRBD1
cdr3_aa: CASSVGGWTGGGIAEAFF
cdr3_nt: TGTGCCAGCAGCGTAGGAGGGTGGACAGGGGGCGGGATCGCTGAAGCTTTCTTT

v_call: TRBV30
clone_size: once
j_call: TRBJ1-5
d_call: TRBD1
cdr3_aa: CAWSRQGDQPQHF
cdr3_nt: TGTGCCTGGAGTCGACAGGGAGATCAGCCCCAGCATTTT

v_call: TRBV13
clone_size: once
j_call: TRBJ2-6
d_call: -
cdr3_aa: CASSLDTSTGSPISGANVLTF
cdr3_nt: TGTGCCAGCAGCTTAGATACCTCAACAGGGTCTCCCATCTCTGGGGCCAACGTCCTGACTTTC

v_call: TRBV28
clone_size: -
j_call: TRBJ1-5
d_call: TRBD1
cdr3_aa: CASSFINVGQGTGSNQPQHF
cdr3_nt: TGTGCCAGCAGTTTTATAAATGTAGGACAGGGCACTGGAAGCAATCAGCCCCAGCATTTT

v_call: TRBV24-1
clone_size: -
j_call: TRBJ1-4
d_call: -
cdr3_aa: CATRPLRTSNEKLFF
cdr3_nt: TGTGCCACCAGACCCCTCCGGACATCTAATGAAAAACTGTTTTTT

v_call: TRBV6-1
clone_size: -
j_call: TRBJ1-6
d_call: TRBD1
cdr3_aa: CASSDGTGNSPLHF
cdr3_nt: TGTGCCAGCAGTGATGGGACAGGGAATTCACCCCTCCACTTT

v_call: TRBV12-5
clone_size: -
j_call: TRBJ1-5
d_call: -
cdr3_aa: CASGLVSDYQPQHF
cdr3_nt: TGTGCTAGTGGTTTGGTATCAGATTATCAGCCCCAGCATTTT

v_call: TRBV4-3
clone_size: -
j_call: TRBJ2-7
d_call: -
cdr3_aa: CASSQDRRGKYEQYF
cdr3_nt: TGCGCCAGCAGCCAAGATCGTAGGGGGAAGTACGAGCAGTACTTC

v_call: TRBV5-1
clone_size: -
j_call: TRBJ1-1
d_call: -
cdr3_aa: CASSPLPRGEGTEAFF
cdr3_nt: TGCGCCAGCAGCCCACTACCGCGGGGGGAAGGCACTGAAGCTTTCTTT

v_call: TRBV6-5
clone_size: -
j_call: TRBJ1-2
d_call: -
cdr3_aa: CASRDTSGYGYTF
cdr3_nt: TGTGCCAGCAGAGACACGAGTGGCTATGGCTACACCTTC

v_call: TRBV5-1
clone_size: -
j_call: TRBJ1-1
d_call: -
cdr3_aa: CASSLGRDNSAFF
cdr3_nt: TGCGCCAGCAGCCTCGGACGGGATAATTCAGCTTTCTTT

v_call: TRBV28
clone_size: -
j_call: TRBJ2-5
d_call: TRBD1
cdr3_aa: CASSPRQGEETQYF
cdr3_nt: TGTGCCAGCAGTCCAAGACAGGGGGAAGAGACCCAGTACTTC

v_call: TRBV19
clone_size: -
j_call: TRBJ2-3
d_call: -
cdr3_aa: CASSIKGGRSALDTQYF
cdr3_nt: TGTGCCAGTAGTATAAAAGGGGGACGGTCTGCTTTGGATACGCAGTATTTT

v_call: TRBV27
clone_size: -
j_call: TRBJ2-3
d_call: TRBD2
cdr3_aa: CASSSRIAGAFTDTQYF
cdr3_nt: TGTGCCAGCAGTTCCCGGATAGCGGGGGCCTTCACAGATACGCAGTATTTT

v_call: TRBV29-1
clone_size: -
j_call: TRBJ2-3
d_call: -
cdr3_aa: CSVDGLGGTDTQYF
cdr3_nt: TGCAGCGTTGATGGCCTCGGGGGCACAGATACGCAGTATTTT

v_call: TRBV5-1
clone_size: -
j_call: TRBJ1-2
d_call: -
cdr3_aa: CASSLEGVTYGYTF
cdr3_nt: TGCGCCAGCAGCTTGGAGGGAGTAACCTATGGCTACACCTTC

v_call: TRBV7-9
clone_size: -
j_call: TRBJ1-1
d_call: TRBD1
cdr3_aa: CASSSGQGWSFF
cdr3_nt: TGTGCCAGCAGCTCAGGACAGGGTTGGTCTTTCTTT

v_call: TRBV7-2
clone_size: -
j_call: TRBJ1-1
d_call: -
cdr3_aa: CASSRPGRGYEAFF
cdr3_nt: TGTGCCAGCAGCCGCCCCGGCAGGGGCTATGAAGCTTTCTTT

v_call: TRBV10-3
clone_size: many
j_call: TRBJ2-7
d_call: -
cdr3_aa: CAISEQGTEQYF
cdr3_nt: TGTGCCATCAGTGAACAGGGAACCGAGCAGTACTTC

v_call: TRBV7-6
clone_size: -
j_call: TRBJ2-2
d_call: TRBD2
cdr3_aa: CASSLGVPFGGAYTGELFF
cdr3_nt: TGTGCCAGCAGCTTAGGAGTCCCGTTCGGGGGGGCTTATACCGGGGAGCTGTTTTTT

v_call: TRBV6-5
clone_size: -
j_call: TRBJ2-5
d_call: TRBD2
cdr3_aa: CASGPLAGGQETQYF
cdr3_nt: TGTGCCAGCGGACCACTAGCGGGGGGCCAAGAGACCCAGTACTTC

v_call: TRBV9
clone_size: -
j_call: TRBJ1-6
d_call: -
cdr3_aa: CASSVQDSHNSPLHF
cdr3_nt: TGTGCCAGCAGCGTCCAAGACAGTCATAATTCACCCCTCCACTTT

v_call: TRBV18
clone_size: -
j_call: TRBJ1-2
d_call: -
cdr3_aa: CASSPVQVKAGALYGYTF
cdr3_nt: TGTGCCAGCTCACCAGTTCAGGTCAAGGCAGGGGCCCTCTATGGCTACACCTTC

v_call: TRBV18
clone_size: once
j_call: TRBJ2-1
d_call: TRBD2
cdr3_aa: CASSPSLGLAGGHNEQFF
cdr3_nt: TGTGCCAGCTCGCCCTCACTGGGACTAGCGGGGGGGCACAATGAGCAGTTCTTC

v_call: TRBV6-6
clone_size: -
j_call: TRBJ1-2
d_call: TRBD1
cdr3_aa: CASSYKGADGYTF
cdr3_nt: TGTGCCAGCAGTTACAAGGGGGCAGATGGCTACACCTTC

v_call: TRBV5-1
clone_size: -
j_call: TRBJ1-3
d_call: -
cdr3_aa: CASSLVSGLSGNTIYF
cdr3_nt: TGCGCCAGCAGCTTGGTTTCTGGCCTCTCTGGAAACACCATATATTTT

v_call: TRBV10-2
clone_size: -
j_call: TRBJ2-7
d_call: -
cdr3_aa: CASTGDNPYEQYF
cdr3_nt: TGCGCCAGCACAGGGGACAATCCCTACGAGCAGTACTTC

v_call: TRBV30
clone_size: -
j_call: TRBJ1-6
d_call: -
cdr3_aa: CAWSEQGGNSPLHF
cdr3_nt: TGTGCCTGGAGTGAACAGGGTGGTAATTCACCCCTCCACTTT

v_call: TRBV7-7
clone_size: -
j_call: TRBJ2-7
d_call: -
cdr3_aa: CASSQPGPSSYEQYF
cdr3_nt: TGTGCCAGCAGCCAACCGGGTCCTAGCTCCTACGAGCAGTACTTC

v_call: TRBV1
clone_size: -
j_call: TRBJ2-5
d_call: -
cdr3_aa: CTSSQDRVGGETQYF
cdr3_nt: TGCACCAGCAGCCAAGATCGAGTCGGAGGAGAGACCCAGTACTTC

v_call: TRBV6-5
clone_size: -
j_call: TRBJ1-3
d_call: -
cdr3_aa: CASRDTGNTIYF
cdr3_nt: TGTGCCAGCAGGGACACTGGAAACACCATATATTTT

v_call: TRBV24-1
clone_size: once
j_call: TRBJ2-3
d_call: -
cdr3_aa: CATSDLRAGGDTQYF
cdr3_nt: TGTGCCACCAGTGATCTGCGGGCAGGAGGGGATACGCAGTATTTT

v_call: TRBV10-1
clone_size: -
j_call: TRBJ1-4
d_call: -
cdr3_aa: CASSEFAGTNEKLFF
cdr3_nt: TGCGCCAGCAGTGAGTTCGCAGGGACTAATGAAAAACTGTTTTTT

v_call: TRBV3-1/TRBV3-2
clone_size: -
j_call: TRBJ2-3
d_call: -
cdr3_aa: CASQLQSDTQYF
cdr3_nt: TGTGCCAGTCAGTTACAGTCAGATACGCAGTATTTT

v_call: TRBV7-9
clone_size: -
j_call: TRBJ1-2
d_call: -
cdr3_aa: CASSLARAPANYGYTF
cdr3_nt: TGTGCCAGCAGCTTAGCGAGGGCCCCCGCTAACTATGGCTACACCTTC

v_call: TRBV20-1
clone_size: few
j_call: TRBJ1-1
d_call: -
cdr3_aa: CSASMNQARF
cdr3_nt: TGCAGTGCTAGTATGAATCAGGCCCGATTT

v_call: TRBV10-3
clone_size: once
j_call: TRBJ2-1
d_call: TRBD1
cdr3_aa: CAISENPGQPLVQFF
cdr3_nt: TGTGCCATCAGTGAAAATCCGGGACAGCCCTTGGTTCAGTTCTTC

v_call: TRBV24-1
clone_size: -
j_call: TRBJ2-2
d_call: TRBD1
cdr3_aa: CATSDPGTGDTGELFF
cdr3_nt: TGTGCCACCAGTGATCCCGGGACAGGGGACACCGGGGAGCTGTTTTTT

v_call: TRBV6-2/TRBV6-3
clone_size: -
j_call: TRBJ2-7
d_call: -
cdr3_aa: CASSYRGGPYEQYF
cdr3_nt: TGTGCCAGCAGTTACAGGGGAGGCCCCTACGAGCAGTACTTC

v_call: TRBV19
clone_size: -
j_call: TRBJ2-7
d_call: -
cdr3_aa: CASSQNYEQYF
cdr3_nt: TGTGCCAGTAGTCAAAACTACGAGCAGTACTTC

v_call: TRBV11-3
clone_size: -
j_call: TRBJ1-1
d_call: TRBD1
cdr3_aa: CASSSNRGANTEAFF
cdr3_nt: TGTGCCAGCAGCTCCAACAGGGGGGCGAACACTGAAGCTTTCTTT